A single sample gave rise to the 3 T cell receptor beta chains below, sequenced in a study of T-cell reconstitution after alpha-beta-depleted transplantation in children. As it was prepared, the TCRbeta library received unique molecular identifiers. TCRdb reprocessed the PCR reads via MiXCR and lists one record per CDR3 protein. There are approximately 91,000 distinct CDR3 sequences in the sample; 7% to 9% occur only once, and 6.9% lies in the top ten. The material sequenced was PBMCs from the stem cell graft donor, taken from the stem cell graft. The receptors were sampled from a human donor who donated a stem cell graft to a child with congenital amegakaryocytic thrombocytopenia.

In this sample, this clonotype turned up many times. The rearrangement joins TRBV9 to TRBJ2-1, with no clear D. Germline V lookup: CDR1 SGDLS, CDR2 YYNGEE. The CDR3 is 11 amino acids. V lost 0 bases, J lost 9 bases, and 4 bases lay in between. Here the CDR3 DNA reads TGTGCCAGCAGCGTAGGAAGTGAGCAGTTCTTC. It is translated as CASSVGSEQFF.

This clonotype was detected ten times or more. The chain joins TRBV27 to TRBJ2-2; 7 nucleotides line up with TRBD1. The CDR3 loop spans 15 amino acids. CDR1 and CDR2 (germline): MNHEY, SMNVEV (reference sequence). Trimming removed 6 bases from V and 6 bases from J; junction bases left unmatched: 10. In nucleotides, the CDR3 is TGTGCCAGCAGCCTCCGACAGGGTAGTCCCGGGGAGCTGTTTTTT. It yields the protein CASSLRQGSPGELFF.

This clonotype has at least ten counts. V is TRBV5-1 and J is TRBJ1-2; D possibly corresponds to TRBD1 (6 bases). V was trimmed by 4 bases and J by 8 bases, leaving 18 bases between them. The CDR3 extends over 14 amino acids. Germline loops: CDR1 SGHRS, CDR2 YFSETQ. CDR3 amino acids: CASSPPRGLGGYTF. The CDR3 DNA reads TGCGCCAGCAGCCCACCTCGGGGGCTGGGCGGCTACACCTTC.